This T cell receptor beta chain was profiled in a study of shared clonotypes between healthy human individuals. Study background: Aged 18 to 49, the donors were a couple of women and three men. Whole-study results and caveats: Sampling involved blood alone; tissue repertoires likely differ. Sharing across a few donors was seen in roughly 5% of naive CD4 clonotypes.

A note on this clone: What it recognizes is unknown.

An assay was performed, and its level was deep. Profiled with immunoSEQ multiplex PCR; TCRdb holds only in-frame clones, not every one. The sample has around 2.1 million clones, about 94% seen once; the top ten hold 0.1% to 0.15%. The CDR3 runs to 13 residues. Germline V gives CDR1 SNHLY, CDR2 FYNNEI. Trimming removed 6 bases from V and 1 base from J; junction bases left unmatched: 3. The TCR comes from a man younger than 35 in good health. The chain uses TRBV2 and TRBJ2-7; TRBD1 aligns across 7 bases. The sequenced sample consisted of naive CD4+ T cells sorted from blood. Noted subset: CD45RA+ positively selected. This chain's CDR3 is CASRTGFSYEQYF. In nucleotides, the CDR3 is TGTGCCAGCAGGACAGGGTTTTCCTACGAGCAGTACTTC. Filled out from reference TRBV2 and TRBJ2-7, the complete variable domain reads EPEVTQTPSHQVTQMGQEVILRCVPISNHLYFYWYRQILGQKVEFLVSFYNNEISEKSEIFDDQFSVERPDGSNFTLKIRSTKLEDSAMYFCASRTGFSYEQYFGPGTRLTVT.